This T cell receptor (beta chain) stems from a study of T cell responses to AZD1222 COVID-19 vaccine (dated by TCRdb to the early 2020s). The study in broad terms: Because spike-specific TCR depth and breadth did not differ between the two schedules, AZD1222 recipients who got a second dose at roughly 4 weeks were pooled with those who got a second dose at roughly 12 weeks. Trial participants were enrolled into age subgroups of 18-55, 56-69 and 70-plus years, which contained around 140, 26 and 57 TCR-sequenced participants, respectively. TCR sequencing covered roughly 230 trial participants: 200 to 220 given two doses of AZD1222 and about 26 given two doses of MenACWY control vaccine. The full study reports these points: Most participants were white British and females outnumbered males, and the authors suggested that clonal diversity may have been underestimated. Because no day 14 peak-response samples were available, the repertoires could be characterized only after the peak T cell response. Vaccine-associated CD4 TCRs spanned the whole spike protein, with dominant responses in regions 160-218 and 743-854. A significant rise in spike-specific TCR breadth and depth was observed after two AZD1222 doses relative to day 0 and relative to MenACWY recipients. Only five or six AZD1222 recipients were SARS-CoV-2 seropositive at baseline, limiting conclusions about previously exposed vaccinees. The 56-69-year group was small, and its depth increase did not reach significance, likely because of low power. Epitopes outside the regions mutated in the B.1.351 and B.1.1.7 variants were reportedly recognized by nearly half of the unique spike-specific TCRs.

The CDR3 regions of human TCRbeta chains were analyzed by immunosequencing. Under the source paper's analysis protocol: TCRs in the repertoires were matched against a reference library of SARS-CoV-2-specific TCRs that had been generated with the MIRA antigen-specificity platform. Breadth meant the fraction of unique TCRs that were SARS-CoV-2-associated, whereas depth meant the fraction of total T cells that were SARS-CoV-2-associated. Using the MIRA data, each spike-specific TCR was assigned both to the spike region to which the TCR was reactive and to a CD4 or CD8 class. Log10-transformed breadth and depth values were compared by one-way ANOVA with Sidak's multiple comparisons tests. This is the immuneACCESS table as TCRdb keeps it, with only in-frame sequences that have V and J called. A part of the clones is gone; compared with another copy, unresolved V genes explain less than half, and the rest is unexplained. V and J calls and clone size follow that table, whereas D and trimming were derived from the DNA. Across this sample there are about 120,000 clones, with about nine tenths seen only once. The ten top clones hold under 25% of the sample.

Notes on this clone: This receptor's antigen is unknown. The record has no base qualities; no much larger clone is one base away.

The time point label here, explained by the study, means: baseline before first vaccination. Vaccinee samples came from UK trials COV001 and COV002, including a single-blind randomized controlled phase 2/3 trial of AZD1222 (ChAdOx1 nCoV-19) in healthy adults. For TCRbeta chain sequencing, PBMC samples from trial participants were taken at day 0 and at day 28 after the second dose. Unmatched junction bases come to 3, with V trimmed by 1 base and J by 1 base. The CDR3 starts with the cysteine, ends with the phenylalanine, and has 16 residues. The sequence is cut down to CDR3 DNA, 48 bases in frame from base 1. Taken from the germline V gene, the CDR1 and CDR2 loops are SGHRS and YFSETQ.

The source was peripheral blood, collected on day 0 of AZD1222 vaccination. The source of this sequence is an adult in good health. The V gene is TRBV5-1 and the J gene is TRBJ2-2; the junction holds 8 bases that match TRBD2. The CDR3 protein is CASSLFSGGNTGELFF. The sequence in DNA is TGCGCCAGCAGCTTGTTCAGCGGGGGGAACACCGGGGAGCTGTTTTTT. The reference TRBV5-1 and TRBJ2-2 proteins fill in what lies around the CDR3, so the full variable domain reads KAGVTQTPRYLIKTRGQQVTLSCSPISGHRSVSWYQQTPGQGLQFLFEYFSETQRNKGNFPGRFSGRQFSNSRSEMNVSTLELGDSALYLCASSLFSGGNTGELFFGEGSRLTVL.